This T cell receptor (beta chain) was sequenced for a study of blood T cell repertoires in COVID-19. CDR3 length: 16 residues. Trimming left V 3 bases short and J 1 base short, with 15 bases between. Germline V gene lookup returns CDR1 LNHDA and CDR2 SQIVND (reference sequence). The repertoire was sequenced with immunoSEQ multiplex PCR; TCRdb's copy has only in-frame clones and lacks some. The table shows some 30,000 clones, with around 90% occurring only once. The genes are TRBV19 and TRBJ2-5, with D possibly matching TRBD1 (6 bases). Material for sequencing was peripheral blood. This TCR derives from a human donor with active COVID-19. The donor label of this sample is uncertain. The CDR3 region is CASSMGSGQRQETQYF. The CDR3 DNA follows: TGTGCCAGTAGTATGGGAAGCGGACAGCGCCAAGAGACCCAGTACTTC.